These 15 T cell receptor beta chains came from one sample sequenced in a study of Ad26.COV2.S vaccination and SARS-CoV-2 variants. Data came from immunoSEQ multiplex PCR; TCRdb stores just in-frame clones and leaves some out. The sample lists 300,000 to 400,000 clones; approximately 90% were seen once. The sample in question was peripheral blood, obtained after recovery from COVID-19. The origin of the receptors is a human donor who had recovered from COVID-19.

V is TRBV5-6 and J is TRBJ1-1; 8 nucleotides line up with TRBD1. This CDR3 contains 15 residues. V dropped 0 bases and J dropped 4; count of bases not matched to a gene: 5. Germline V gene lookup returns CDR1 SGHDT and CDR2 YYEEEE. CDR3 sequence: CASSLDRGMRTEAFF. For the CDR3, the DNA is TGTGCCAGCAGCTTGGACAGGGGGATGCGCACTGAAGCTTTCTTT.

In its sample, this clone was seen once. V and J are TRBV10-2 and TRBJ1-3; no clear D. The germline V and J ends were trimmed by 7 bases and 0 bases, with 13 bases remaining between them. The CDR3 covers 15 residues. Looked up from germline, CDR1 is WSHSY and CDR2 is SAAADI. For the CDR3, the DNA is TGCGCCAGCAAGGGCAGCGTAAGCTCTGGAAACACCATATATTTT. It yields the protein CASKGSVSSGNTIYF.

The chain links TRBV11-2 to TRBJ2-6; the D is unclear. This CDR3 region has 13 residues. The V end lost 6 bases, the J end lost 0 bases, and 3 bases lay between the germline ends. Germline loops: CDR1 SGHAT, CDR2 FQNNGV. CDR3 residues: CASRISGANVLTF. The CDR3, as DNA: TGTGCCAGCAGGATCTCTGGGGCCAACGTCCTGACTTTC.

V gene TRBV9 combines with J gene TRBJ2-1, with 11 bases that match TRBD2. The CDR3 spans 16 residues. The ends lost 3 bases at V and 1 base at J; junction bases unmatched: 3. The germline V gene has CDR1 SGDLS and CDR2 YYNGEE. CDR3 residues: CASSGSGGASYNEQFF. The CDR3 region has the DNA TGTGCCAGCAGCGGTAGCGGGGGGGCATCCTACAATGAGCAGTTCTTC.

The V gene is TRBV6-5, the J gene TRBJ2-7, with 10 bases matching TRBD1. Trimming at V came to 6 bases and at J to 6 bases, leaving 8 bases not matched to a gene. Per germline, CDR1 MNHEY and CDR2 SVGAGI. The CDR3 totals 14 residues. This CDR3 is CASRNRDRGREQYF. DNA of the CDR3: TGTGCCAGCAGGAACCGGGACAGGGGTCGCGAGCAGTACTTC.

The chain is built from TRBV9 and TRBJ2-5; the match to TRBD2 covers 9 bases. This CDR3 is 16 amino acids long. Per the germline V gene, CDR1 is SGDLS and CDR2 is YYNGEE. V was clipped by 0 bases and J by 2 bases; unmatched bases: 5. CDR3 DNA sequence: TGTGCCAGCAGCGTAGCTGTCGCGGGGGGGCAAGAGACCCAGTACTTC. This codes for CASSVAVAGGQETQYF.

This clone was seen a single time. The J gene is TRBJ2-5, the V gene TRBV5-1; D gene uncertain. CDR3 length equals 13 residues. Deletions cut 3 bases from V and 1 base from J, with 7 bases between. Germline V gives CDR1 SGHRS, CDR2 YFSETQ. The CDR3 DNA reads as TGCGCCAGCAGCTCACTGCCCCAAGAGACCCAGTACTTC. This codes for CASSSLPQETQYF.

V usage is TRBV6-6 and J usage is TRBJ2-2, with a possible D match to TRBD2 (6 bases). The V gene lost 10 bases and the J gene lost 1 base, with 16 bases spanning the gap. This CDR3 is 15 amino acids long. Germline lookup yields CDR1 MNHNY and CDR2 SVGAGI (reference sequence). The chain's CDR3 is CATSEGRWNTGELFF. The CDR3 coding sequence is TGTGCCACCTCGGAGGGGCGCTGGAACACCGGGGAGCTGTTTTTT.

V usage is TRBV3-1 (or the pseudogene TRBV3-2) and J usage is TRBJ2-4; D is unresolved. V was cut by 4 bases and J by 2 bases, with 15 bases left in between. Per the germline V gene, CDR1 is LGHDT and CDR2 is YNNKEL (reference sequence). The CDR3 runs to 16 residues. The CDR3 sequence: CASSPREQNPKNIQYF. The CDR3 DNA reads as TGTGCCAGCAGCCCAAGAGAACAGAACCCCAAAAACATTCAGTACTTC.

The rearrangement joins TRBV11-2 to TRBJ2-1; 9 nucleotides align to TRBD1. J gave up 4 bases and V 5 bases, and 9 bases lay outside the gene matches. There are 16 residues in the CDR3. Germline CDR1 and CDR2: SGHAT and FQNNGV. CDR3: CASSPQGTGIYNEQFF. CDR3 bases: TGTGCCAGCAGCCCCCAAGGGACAGGGATTTACAATGAGCAGTTCTTC.

J is TRBJ2-1 and V is TRBV5-1, with D perhaps matching TRBD1 (5 bases). The V end was cut by 3 bases, the J end by 13 bases, with 14 bases between. CDR3 length: 12 amino acids. Germline V gene lookup returns CDR1 SGHRS and CDR2 YFSETQ. CDR3 nucleotides: TGCGCCAGCAGCTACCAGGGAATGGAACAGTTCTTC. This encodes CASSYQGMEQFF.

This chain links TRBV3-1 (or the pseudogene TRBV3-2) with TRBJ1-4; the match to TRBD1 covers 8 bases. After removal of 7 bases from V and 8 bases from J, the junction contained 12 bases not matched to a gene. Looked up from germline, CDR1 is LGHDT and CDR2 is YNNKEL (reference sequence). The CDR3 is 15 residues long. The DNA of the CDR3 is TGTGCCAGCACTTCCAAACAGGGGGTCGGAGAAAAACTGTTTTTT. Translation gives CASTSKQGVGEKLFF.

The chain is built from TRBV5-6 and TRBJ2-1; 11 positions agree with TRBD2. V lost 3 bases to trimming and J lost 7 bases; unmatched junction nucleotides: 3. Germline assignment: CDR1 SGHDT and CDR2 YYEEEE. CDR3 size: 14 residues. The CDR3 spells CASSSSGGLNEQFF. CDR3 DNA: TGTGCCAGCAGCTCTAGCGGGGGGCTGAATGAGCAGTTCTTC.

The table lists this clone with a count of one. The chain uses TRBV12-3 or TRBV12-4 and TRBJ1-4, with D perhaps matching TRBD1 (5 bases). The CDR3 has 13 amino acids. V shed 7 bases and J shed 8 bases, with 14 bases lying between them. This CDR3 reads CASKLGVSEKLFF. DNA for the CDR3: TGTGCCAGCAAATTGGGGGTTTCGGAAAAACTGTTTTTT.

This chain uses TRBV5-1 with TRBJ2-5, with D unclear. CDR1 and CDR2 from the germline V gene are SGHRS and YFSETQ. Trimming pared 7 bases from V and 2 bases from J, leaving 9 bases between. This CDR3 has 12 residues. CDR3 in DNA: TGCGCCAGCGCCGCGGAGCAAGAGACCCAGTACTTC. Protein product: CASAAEQETQYF.